The clone carrying this TCR beta chain was seen many times. Sequencing ends 3 residues short of the CDR3 end; the germline J gene provides the rest. The data stem from a study of T cell clonality in common variable immunodeficiency. TCRdb keeps only in-frame clones here, not all; method: immunoSEQ multiplex PCR. This sample shows around 32,000 clones and no singletons; approximately 4.7% rests with the ten largest. The trim removed 3 bases at V and 5 bases at J, leaving 10 bases unmatched. CDR1 and CDR2 from the germline V gene are DFQATT and SNEGSKA (reference sequence). The CDR3 length is 15 residues.

This rearrangement joins TRBV20-1 to TRBJ2-3; 8 bases line up with TRBD1. Sample: peripheral blood mononuclear cells. The TCR comes from a person aged 18-70 years in good health. CDR3: CSARGPDRVKDTQYF. The CDR3 DNA, read in part, is TGCAGTGCTAGGGGCCCGGACAGGGTTAAAGATACG.